Presented here are 17 T cell receptor beta chains from one specimen sequenced in a study of identical twins. TCRdb reprocessed the 5' RACE reads with MiXCR, giving one entry per CDR3 protein. The table includes about 460,000 distinct CDR3 sequences, 14% detected once. The same data also contributed to another study, on yellow fever vaccine responses in identical twins.

The sequenced sample was CD4+ T cells sorted from blood. The receptors were gathered from a woman in her late teens or twenties in good health.

This clonotype was detected only a few times. The chain recombines TRBV29-1 with TRBJ1-2, with D unresolved. V shed 0 bases and J shed 7 bases, with 12 bases lying between them. Germline V CDR1 and CDR2: SQVTM, ANQGSEA. CDR3 size: 13 residues. CDR3 DNA: TGCAGCGTTGAAGATCCCTACGTCGGTGGCTACACCTTC. Translation gives CSVEDPYVGGYTF. The full variable domain, rest sourced from reference TRBV29-1 and TRBJ1-2, is SAVISQKPSRDICQRGTSLTIQCQVDSQVTMMFWYRQQPGQSLTLIATANQGSEATYESGFVIDKFPISRPNLTFSTLTVSNMSPEDSSIYLCSVEDPYVGGYTFGSGTRLTVV.

This clonotype was picked up a small number of times. V usage is TRBV29-1 and J usage is TRBJ2-3; D is ambiguous. V lost 6 bases to trimming and J lost 5 bases, with 9 bases between them. Germline CDR1 SQVTM, CDR2 ANQGSEA. This CDR3 has 11 residues. The CDR3 loop is CSVVNVDTQYF. The CDR3, as DNA: TGCAGCGTCGTTAATGTAGATACGCAGTATTTT.

This clonotype appeared many times. This chain links TRBV5-1 with TRBJ1-1; 8 bases fit TRBD1. V dropped 4 bases and J dropped 2; count of bases not matched to a gene: 4. Germline assignment: CDR1 SGHRS and CDR2 YFSETQ. This CDR3 is built from 14 residues. The CDR3 loop reads CASSLTGENTEAFF. Written as DNA, the CDR3 is TGCGCCAGCAGCCTGACAGGGGAAAACACTGAAGCTTTCTTT.

This clonotype was seen more than once but under ten times. Written as DNA, the CDR3 is TGTGCCAGCAGCTTAGGGGCCAGGGGAGAGACCCAGTACTTC. Translating gives CASSLGARGETQYF. The chain carries TRBV7-3 and TRBJ2-5, with D maybe TRBD1 (6 bases). Trimming removed 2 bases at V and 4 bases at J, with 11 bases between. Germline assignment: CDR1 SGHTA and CDR2 FQGTGA. This CDR3 has 14 residues.

There are a few counts of this clonotype. The genes are TRBV5-1 and TRBJ1-5; TRBD1 might be the D (5 bases). The germline CDR1 and CDR2 sequences are SGHRS and YFSETQ. The CDR3 has 13 residues. Trimming pared 3 bases from V and 6 bases from J, leaving 10 bases between. The CDR3 loop reads CASSSRGGQPQHF. The CDR3 region has the DNA TGCGCCAGCAGCTCCCGGGGCGGTCAGCCCCAGCATTTT.

There are many counts of this clonotype. This chain connects TRBV5-4 to TRBJ2-5, with 8 bases identical to TRBD2. Germline V lookup: CDR1 SGHNT, CDR2 YYREEE (reference sequence). This CDR3 is 14 amino acids long. The V and J ends lost 4 bases and 4 bases, in that order; junction bases with no gene match: 6. CDR3 loop: CASSLGLAGETQYF. The CDR3 nucleotides read TGTGCCAGCAGCCTCGGGCTAGCGGGAGAGACCCAGTACTTC.

This clonotype was observed a few times. The rearrangement links TRBV27 to TRBJ2-1; D is perhaps TRBD1 (6 bases). V dropped 5 bases and J dropped 3 bases, with 14 bases sitting between them. The length of the CDR3 is 15 residues. CDR1 is MNHEY, CDR2 SMNVEV, per germline (reference sequence). The CDR3 is CASSQQGRLYNEQFF. The CDR3 bases are TGTGCCAGCAGTCAACAGGGTCGTCTCTACAATGAGCAGTTCTTC.

The V and J genes are TRBV5-1 and TRBJ2-2; maybe TRBD2 (5 bases). Trimming took off 0 bases at V and 1 base at J, with 13 bases between the two ends. This CDR3 has 17 residues. Germline V gene data show CDR1 as SGHRS and CDR2 as YFSETQ. In nucleotides, the CDR3 is TGCGCCAGCAGCTTGGACGGAGGTGGGAAGAACACCGGGGAGCTGTTTTTT. It codes for CASSLDGGGKNTGELFF.

In this sample, this clonotype turned up a few times. At one end, the junction sequence differs from germline, possibly due to a read error. The J gene is TRBJ2-2, the V gene TRBV11-2; weak D call: TRBD1 (5 bases). The CDR3 has 14 amino acids. Germline CDR1 SGHAT, CDR2 FQNNGV. DNA for the CDR3: TGTGCCAGCAGCTTCCGACAGAACAGCGGGGAGCTGTTTTTT. Its protein is CASSFRQNSGELFF.

There are a few counts of this clonotype. The CDR3 DNA sequence: TGTGCCAGTAGTACAGAGTTCGGGTTCGCAGATACGCAGTATTTT. Translated, it gives CASSTEFGFADTQYF. The chain has TRBV19 and TRBJ2-3; D gene uncertain. V lost 4 bases and J 4 bases, leaving 15 bases between the germline ends. The CDR3 has 15 residues. Germline CDR1 and CDR2: LNHDA and SQIVND (reference sequence).

This clonotype was seen a handful of times. V gene TRBV5-1 combines with J gene TRBJ1-3; no definite D call. V was cut by 0 bases and J by 3 bases, with 7 bases left in between. Germline V CDR1 and CDR2: SGHRS, YFSETQ. CDR3 size: 14 residues. The CDR3 DNA is TGCGCCAGCAGCTTGGATGGAGTTGGAAACACCATATATTTT. Translated: CASSLDGVGNTIYF.

V and J are TRBV7-8 and TRBJ2-5; maybe TRBD1 (6 bases). V was cut by 1 base and J by 2 bases, with 14 bases left in between. CDR3 length: 16 residues. The germline V gene has CDR1 SGHVS and CDR2 FQNEAQ. CDR3 sequence reads: CASSLVSIRGQETQYF. For the CDR3, the DNA is TGTGCCAGCAGCTTAGTTAGTATTAGGGGGCAAGAGACCCAGTACTTC.

V usage is TRBV11-2 and J usage is TRBJ2-5, with D tentatively TRBD1 (5 bases). CDR1 SGHAT and CDR2 FQNNGV come from the germline V gene. V lost 4 bases, J lost 5 bases, and 26 bases lay in between. The CDR3 is made up of 18 amino acids. Here the CDR3 DNA reads TGTGCCAGCAGCTCCCACCCCCCTTTTGGGCAGGGTGCGGAGACCCAGTACTTC. Protein product: CASSSHPPFGQGAETQYF.

The chain has TRBV6-6 and TRBJ2-1, with D uncertain. The germline CDR1 and CDR2 sequences are MNHNY and SVGAGI (reference sequence). Trimming cost V 6 bases and J 9 bases, with 15 bases left between them. CDR3 length equals 13 residues. CDR3 DNA sequence: TGTGCCAGCAGCACAACCCTTTCTGCTGAGCAGTTCTTC. This codes for CASSTTLSAEQFF.

The V gene is TRBV20-1, the J gene TRBJ2-5; weak D call: TRBD1 (6 bases). V dropped 4 bases and J dropped 4 bases, with 13 bases sitting between them. This CDR3 comprises 13 residues. The germline V gene has CDR1 DFQATT and CDR2 SNEGSKA (reference sequence). The CDR3 DNA follows: TGCAGTGCTAAGTCTTTACAGGGAGAGACCCAGTACTTC. Protein: CSAKSLQGETQYF.

The CDR3 sequence: CSVETGGVYEQYF. CDR3 bases: TGCAGCGTGGAGACAGGGGGGGTCTACGAGCAGTACTTC. The V call is TRBV29-1, the J call TRBJ2-7; 9 nucleotides match TRBD1. J was trimmed by 3 bases and V by 6 bases; bases with no gene match: 6. The CDR3 covers 13 residues. The germline gives CDR1 SQVTM, CDR2 ANQGSEA.

The genes are TRBV7-2 and TRBJ1-6, with 7 bases that match TRBD1. This CDR3 has 14 residues. Per the germline V gene, CDR1 is SGHTA and CDR2 is FQGNSA. V lost 7 bases to trimming and J lost 9 bases; unmatched junction nucleotides: 9. CDR3 coding DNA: TGTGCCAGCAAACCGGGACAGCGAGGTTCACCCCTCCACTTT. Amino acids: CASKPGQRGSPLHF.